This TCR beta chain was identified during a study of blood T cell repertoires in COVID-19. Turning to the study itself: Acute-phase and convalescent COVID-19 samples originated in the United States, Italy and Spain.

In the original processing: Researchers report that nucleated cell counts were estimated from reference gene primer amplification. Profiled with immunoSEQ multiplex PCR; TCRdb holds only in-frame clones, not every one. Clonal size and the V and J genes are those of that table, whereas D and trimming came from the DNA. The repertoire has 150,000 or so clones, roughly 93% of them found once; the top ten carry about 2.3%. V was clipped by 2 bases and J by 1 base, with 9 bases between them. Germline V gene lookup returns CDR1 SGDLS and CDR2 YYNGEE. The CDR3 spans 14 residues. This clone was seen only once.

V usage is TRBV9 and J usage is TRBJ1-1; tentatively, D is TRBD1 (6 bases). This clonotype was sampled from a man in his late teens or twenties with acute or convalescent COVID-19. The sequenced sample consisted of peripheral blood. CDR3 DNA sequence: TGTGCCAGCAGCGTCACAGGGCAGAACACTGAAGCTTTCTTT. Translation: CASSVTGQNTEAFF. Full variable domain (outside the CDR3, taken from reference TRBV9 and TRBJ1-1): DSGVTQTPKHLITATGQRVTLRCSPRSGDLSVYWYQQSLDQGLQFLIQYYNGEERAKGNILERFSAQQFPDLHSELNLSSLELGDSALYFCASSVTGQNTEAFFGQGTRLTVV.